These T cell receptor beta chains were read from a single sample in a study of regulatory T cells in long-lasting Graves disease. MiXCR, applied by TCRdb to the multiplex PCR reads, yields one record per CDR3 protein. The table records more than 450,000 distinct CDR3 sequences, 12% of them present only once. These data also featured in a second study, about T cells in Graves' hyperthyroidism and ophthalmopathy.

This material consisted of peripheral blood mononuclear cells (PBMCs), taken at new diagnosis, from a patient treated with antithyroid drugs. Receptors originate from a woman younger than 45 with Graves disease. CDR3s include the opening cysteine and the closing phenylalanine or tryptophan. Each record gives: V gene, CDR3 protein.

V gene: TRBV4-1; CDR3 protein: CASSPQGGSKKLFF
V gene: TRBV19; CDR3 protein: CASSPRTSGRGVSYEQYF
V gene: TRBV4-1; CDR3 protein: CASSRLISGTAYQETQYF
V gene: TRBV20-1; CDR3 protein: CSASLGQGPNEQFF
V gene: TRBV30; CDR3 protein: CAISSGNSYEQYF
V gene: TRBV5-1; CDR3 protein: CASGSQGDTEAFF
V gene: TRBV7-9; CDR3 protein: CASSFGQGRGNEQFF
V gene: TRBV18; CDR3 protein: CASSRLRGEGLNTETQYF
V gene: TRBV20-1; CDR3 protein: CSAPLGPSDEQFF
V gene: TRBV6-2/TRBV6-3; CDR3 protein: CASSSGGLAGLAGELFF
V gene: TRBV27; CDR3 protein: CASSAGTGSNYEQYF
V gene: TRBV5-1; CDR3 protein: CASSPEPGSRYEQYF
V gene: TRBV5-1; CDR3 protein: CASSLAGEDYEQYF
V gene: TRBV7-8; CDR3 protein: CASSSTLQLAENTQYF
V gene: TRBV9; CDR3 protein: CASSVLSQGSQAFF
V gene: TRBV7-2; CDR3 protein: CASSRGPVSSGNTIYF
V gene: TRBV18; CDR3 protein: CASSPGTGFWTEAFF
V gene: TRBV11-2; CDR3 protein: CASSLGGLPEQYF
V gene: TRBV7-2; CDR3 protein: CASSLTTGSQPQHF
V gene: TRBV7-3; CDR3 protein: CASSLNPGPPQFF
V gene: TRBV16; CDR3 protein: CASSQTTTEAFF
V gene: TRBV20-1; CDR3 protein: CSAKENDRVWSPLHF
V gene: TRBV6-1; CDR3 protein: CASISQGNQPQHF
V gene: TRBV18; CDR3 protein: CASSESGAVPTDTQYF
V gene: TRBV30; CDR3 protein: CAFSGQGIGPQHF
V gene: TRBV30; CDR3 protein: CAWRIAGTALGSPLHF
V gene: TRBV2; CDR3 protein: CASSGHSSSTDTQYF
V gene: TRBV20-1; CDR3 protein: CSALGLADNEQFF
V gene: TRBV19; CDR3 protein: CASSTTSGRIAEQFF
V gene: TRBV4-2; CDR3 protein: CASSQSPDTQYF
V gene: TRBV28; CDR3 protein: CASSQPRERWTQGPQETQYF
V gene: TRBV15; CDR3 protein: CATSRVREWSYNEQFF
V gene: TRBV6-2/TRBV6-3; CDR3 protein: CASIERVGTSASDEQFF
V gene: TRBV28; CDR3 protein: CASSFAGPQETQYF
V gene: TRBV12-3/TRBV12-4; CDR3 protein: CASSSPPGHHSYEQYF
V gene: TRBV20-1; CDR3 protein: CSARESPDRKVAFF
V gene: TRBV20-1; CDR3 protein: CSATLAGTTQFF
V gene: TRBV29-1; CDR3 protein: CSVVPSNTEAFF
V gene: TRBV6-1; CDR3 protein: CASTIEGSYGYTF
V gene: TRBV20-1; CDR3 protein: CSARNRVGEQYF
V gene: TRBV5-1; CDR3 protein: CASSLVHVSYNEQFF
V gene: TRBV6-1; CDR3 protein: CASRKGVFLVQGAYNEQFF
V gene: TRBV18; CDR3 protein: CASSPPLASGYNEQFF
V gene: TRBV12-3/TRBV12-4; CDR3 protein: CASSHYTSGTEAFF
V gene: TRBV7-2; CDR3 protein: CASRAGGAYNEQFF
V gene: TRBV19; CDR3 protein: CASSIGPGRQPQHF
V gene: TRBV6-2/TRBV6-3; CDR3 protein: CASGGSGSLSYEQYF
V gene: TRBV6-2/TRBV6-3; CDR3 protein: CASRRYLTSGSSHEQFF
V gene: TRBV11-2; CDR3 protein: CASSFPSGQGRPEAFF
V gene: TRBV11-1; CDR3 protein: CASSSRQGANEQFF
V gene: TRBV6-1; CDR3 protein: CASSHEGRGNYGYTF
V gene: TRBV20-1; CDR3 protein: CSARDNGQGVSYNEQFF
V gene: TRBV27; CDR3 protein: CASSLSTWQATYEQYF
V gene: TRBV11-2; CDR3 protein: CASSLGGFSNEQFF
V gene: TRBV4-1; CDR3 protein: CASSQRPLAGGLNTGELFF
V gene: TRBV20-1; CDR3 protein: CSASPEGDQPQHF